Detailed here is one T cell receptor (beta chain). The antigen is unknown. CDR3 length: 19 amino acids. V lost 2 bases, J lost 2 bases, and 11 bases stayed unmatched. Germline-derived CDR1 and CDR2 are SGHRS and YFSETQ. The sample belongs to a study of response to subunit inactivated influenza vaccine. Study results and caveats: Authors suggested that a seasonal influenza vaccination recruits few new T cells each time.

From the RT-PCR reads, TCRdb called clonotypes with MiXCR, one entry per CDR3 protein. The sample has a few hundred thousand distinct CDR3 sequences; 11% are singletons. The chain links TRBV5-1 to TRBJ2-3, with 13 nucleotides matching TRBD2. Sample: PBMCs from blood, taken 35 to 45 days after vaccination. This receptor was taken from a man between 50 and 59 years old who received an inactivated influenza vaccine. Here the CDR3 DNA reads TGCGCCAGCAGCTTACTGCAGCGGACTAGCGGGAGTTACACAGATACGCAGTATTTT. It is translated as CASSLLQRTSGSYTDTQYF.